What follows is one TCR beta chain and its context. Its antigen remains unidentified. Per-nucleotide qualities are absent, and no much larger clonotype sits a single base away. The trial excluded patients who had a history of autoimmune disease or were on systemic immunosuppression. Peripheral blood for TCR sequencing was collected from all dose cohorts at baseline, on cycle 4 day 1, and on cycle 7 day 1. Samples were obtained from an open-label, multicenter, first-in-human phase I dose-escalation trial of ivuxolimab. The trial enrolled adults with locally advanced or metastatic head and neck squamous cell, hepatocellular, melanoma or renal cell carcinoma. Before TCR sequencing, CD4+ T cells and CD8+ T cells were sorted from peripheral blood as separate populations. This sample is part of a study of OX40 agonist ivuxolimab in advanced cancers. Context from the whole study: Ivuxolimab was an agonistic, fully human IgG2 monoclonal antibody directed against OX40 (CD134), a costimulatory receptor. Intravenous ivuxolimab was administered to patients every 2 weeks at six dose levels: 0.01, 0.1, 0.3, 1.5, 3 and 10 mg/kg. Of the roughly 54 patients in dose escalation, about 20 had hepatocellular carcinoma, about 15 had melanoma, 9 had renal cell carcinoma and 9 had head and neck cancer. In the dose-escalation cohort, over 65% of patients were male, and the mean age was roughly 60 years, with a range of 23 to 79. Patients were allowed to have had prior anti-PD-1, anti-PD-L1 or anti-CTLA-4 therapy, and approximately 43% of the dose-escalation patients had previously received checkpoint inhibitors. Partial responses occurred in three dose-escalation patients, of whom one had hepatocellular carcinoma and two had cutaneous melanoma. Peripheral TCRbeta sequencing was intended to test whether TCR sequence diversity was altered and clonal T-cell expansion was caused by ivuxolimab. The paper covers the monotherapy dose-escalation part of the phase I ivuxolimab trial, which included N of about 56 patients. Overall results and qualifications from the work: After ivuxolimab, expanded clones were on average more numerous among CD8+ T cells than among CD4+ T cells. At doses of 0.1 to 3.0 mg/kg, clonal expansion of both CD4+ and CD8+ T cells in blood was seen between baseline and week 6. Low levels of normalized T-cell clonal expansion were also seen in some nonresponding patients. In partial responders in the 0.1-3.0 mg/kg groups, normalized peripheral clonal expansion was found to be among the lowest, especially among CD8+ T cells. The antigen specificity of the peripheral T cells that underwent clonal expansion was not determined.

The CDR3, from cysteine to phenylalanine, totals 12 residues. Only CDR3 DNA remains: 36 bases, in frame from the first base. Based on the germline V gene (reference sequence), the CDR1 and CDR2 sequences are SGHNT and YYREEE. The V end loses 3 bases and the J end loses 9 bases, and a stretch of 7 bases separates them. To sequence the TCRbeta CDR3 region, genomic DNA was isolated from the sorted cells. TCRbeta CDR3 regions were sequenced using the immunoSEQ Assay. The table comes from immuneACCESS by way of TCRdb, which keeps in-frame sequences with V and J called. Part of the clones is missing from these tables; in studies checked, under half for an unresolved V gene and the rest for unknown reasons. For this sample there are 30,000 to 45,000 clones; over 80% appear just once. Less than 40% of the sample belongs to the ten largest clones.

This receptor was obtained from an adult with an advanced solid tumor such as melanoma, head and neck, liver or kidney cancer. The sequenced sample was CD4+ or CD8+ T cells sorted from blood, obtained in a trial of the OX40 agonist ivuxolimab. The chain was built from TRBV5-4 and TRBJ1-6, with no confident D gene call. The nucleotides are TGTGCCAGCAGCTACCCCGGTTCACCCCTCCACTTT. This is translated as CASSYPGSPLHF.